This is a list of T cell receptor beta chains from one sample in a study of blood T cell repertoires in COVID-19. Data came from immunoSEQ multiplex PCR; TCRdb stores just in-frame clones and leaves some out. The repertoire has 45,000 to 55,000 clones, around 91% of them found once; the top ten carry 3% to 3.5%. What was sequenced was peripheral blood. All receptors derive from a human donor in a cohort sampled during active COVID-19. The CDR3 runs from the conserved cysteine through the conserved F or W. The D gene is left open where the match is weak. Clone size appears in some rows only: once, few, many, or a class for an expanded clone.

clone size: few
J gene: TRBJ1-2
D gene: -
V gene: TRBV7-3
CDR3 DNA: TGTGCCAGCAGCTCCCGACATAGAGGCTACACCTTC
CDR3 protein: CASSSRHRGYTF

clone size: -
J gene: TRBJ2-5
D gene: -
V gene: TRBV7-2
CDR3 DNA: TGTGCCAGCAGCTTAGGTGGGCCGTGGGAGACCCAGTACTTC
CDR3 protein: CASSLGGPWETQYF

clone size: -
J gene: TRBJ2-1
D gene: TRBD2
V gene: TRBV19
CDR3 DNA: TGTGCCAGTAGGGGCCCCGGGACTAGCGGGAGTGGCAGCTGGGGCAATGAGCAGTTCTTC
CDR3 protein: CASRGPGTSGSGSWGNEQFF

clone size: -
J gene: TRBJ1-3
D gene: -
V gene: TRBV27
CDR3 DNA: TGTGCCAGCAGTCCCCAGGGCCCTGGAAACACCATATATTTT
CDR3 protein: CASSPQGPGNTIYF

clone size: -
J gene: TRBJ2-1
D gene: -
V gene: TRBV2
CDR3 DNA: TGTGCCAGCTCGGGAGAGTCCTACAATGAGCAGTTCTTC
CDR3 protein: CASSGESYNEQFF

clone size: -
J gene: TRBJ1-1
D gene: -
V gene: TRBV6-6
CDR3 DNA: TGTGCCAGCAGTCACCCCGGGGGAACTGAAGCTTTCTTT
CDR3 protein: CASSHPGGTEAFF

clone size: -
J gene: TRBJ1-2
D gene: -
V gene: TRBV2
CDR3 DNA: TGTGCCAGCAGTGAAAACAGGGATGGCTACACCTTC
CDR3 protein: CASSENRDGYTF

clone size: -
J gene: TRBJ1-1
D gene: -
V gene: TRBV2
CDR3 DNA: TGTGCCAGCACCGGGGGGGGAGCGAACACTGAAGCTTTCTTT
CDR3 protein: CASTGGGANTEAFF

clone size: -
J gene: TRBJ2-7
D gene: -
V gene: TRBV28
CDR3 DNA: TGTGCCGTCCTCGAACAGGGAAGAAGCTACGAGCAGTACTTC
CDR3 protein: CAVLEQGRSYEQYF

clone size: once
J gene: TRBJ2-7
D gene: -
V gene: TRBV4-1
CDR3 DNA: TGCGCCAGCAGCCAAGATCCACTATCCCGTCGCGAGCAGTACTTC
CDR3 protein: CASSQDPLSRREQYF

clone size: few
J gene: TRBJ1-3
D gene: TRBD1
V gene: TRBV4-1
CDR3 DNA: TGCGCCAGCAGTCTCCGGGACAGGGGCGGTCTGAGCTCTGGAAACACCATATATTTT
CDR3 protein: CASSLRDRGGLSSGNTIYF

clone size: -
J gene: TRBJ2-3
D gene: TRBD2
V gene: TRBV5-1
CDR3 DNA: TGCGCCAGCAGCGGACTAGCGGGCAGCACAGATACGCAGTATTTT
CDR3 protein: CASSGLAGSTDTQYF

clone size: -
J gene: TRBJ2-2
D gene: TRBD2
V gene: TRBV5-5
CDR3 DNA: TGTGCCAGCAGCTTCGCCCCCATAGGCGGGGGGACCGGGGAGCTGTTTTTT
CDR3 protein: CASSFAPIGGGTGELFF

clone size: few
J gene: TRBJ1-3
D gene: -
V gene: TRBV24-1
CDR3 DNA: TGTGCCACCAGTGATGGTGGGGCCTCTGGAAACACCATATATTTT
CDR3 protein: CATSDGGASGNTIYF

clone size: few
J gene: TRBJ2-1
D gene: -
V gene: TRBV15
CDR3 DNA: TGTGCCACCAGCAGTTTTAGAACGGGGGGCTATGAGCAGTTCTTC
CDR3 protein: CATSSFRTGGYEQFF

clone size: -
J gene: TRBJ2-7
D gene: TRBD1
V gene: TRBV19
CDR3 DNA: TGTGCCAGTAGTATCAAGGCTTCCGGGACAGGGGTTAACGAGCAGTACTTC
CDR3 protein: CASSIKASGTGVNEQYF

clone size: -
J gene: TRBJ2-7
D gene: -
V gene: TRBV28
CDR3 DNA: TGTGCCAGCACCCCAGGACTCGGAACTTGGAACGAGCAGTACTTC
CDR3 protein: CASTPGLGTWNEQYF